These 9 T cell receptor beta chains came from one sample sequenced in a study of vaccination effects on CD4 cells after COVID-19. After expansion with viral peptide pools in the ViraFEST assay, antigen-specific CD4+ T cells were sequenced. Culturing for about 10 days preceded CD4+ T cell isolation. People in the vaccine group had not been infected with SARS-CoV-2 before, and their nucleocapsid antibodies were negative. Some clones are missing from TCRdb's copy, which holds only in-frame ones; the method was immunoSEQ multiplex PCR. The table has tens of thousands of clones, roughly 76% seen once. These receptors' targets are unknown. Sequences were derived from CD4+ T cells from PBMCs cultured with HCoV-NL63 spike peptides, sampled before COVID-19 vaccination. All receptors come from a human donor who received a COVID-19 vaccine.

The chain is built from TRBV2 and TRBJ1-1; D possibly corresponds to TRBD1 (5 bases). The CDR3 runs 13 residues. Germline CDR1 and CDR2: SNHLY and FYNNEI. Deletions cut 7 bases from V and 7 bases from J, with 16 bases between. The CDR3 sequence is CASTGLGNLEAFF. In nucleotides, the CDR3 is TGTGCCAGCACGGGGCTCGGAAATCTTGAAGCTTTCTTT. Filled out from reference TRBV2 and TRBJ1-1, the complete variable domain reads EPEVTQTPSHQVTQMGQEVILRCVPISNHLYFYWYRQILGQKVEFLVSFYNNEISEKSEIFDDQFSVERPDGSNFTLKIRSTKLEDSAMYFCASTGLGNLEAFFGQGTRLTVV.

In its sample, this clone was seen once. The chain combines TRBV3-1 (or the pseudogene TRBV3-2) with TRBJ1-4; 11 positions match TRBD1. Looked up from germline, CDR1 is LGHDT and CDR2 is YNNKEL (reference sequence). This CDR3 has 15 residues. V shed 0 bases, J shed 7 bases, and the junction held 1 base outside the gene matches. CDR3 amino acids: CASSQEGTGGEKLFF. DNA for the CDR3: TGTGCCAGCAGCCAAGAAGGGACAGGGGGTGAAAAACTGTTTTTT.

This chain uses TRBV2 with TRBJ2-5; tentative D call: TRBD2 (6 bases). Germline V gene lookup returns CDR1 SNHLY and CDR2 FYNNEI. V lost 5 bases and J 1 base, leaving 11 bases between the germline ends. The CDR3 has 14 residues. The CDR3 here is CASSFGGAQETQYF. The CDR3, as DNA: TGTGCCAGCAGTTTCGGAGGGGCCCAAGAGACCCAGTACTTC.

The V and J genes are TRBV18 and TRBJ2-1; 7 nucleotides align to TRBD1. The germline gives CDR1 KGHSH, CDR2 LQKENI. Trimming took 2 bases from V and 2 from J; bases not matched to a gene: 3. The length of the CDR3 is 15 residues. The DNA for the CDR3 is TGTGCCAGCTCACCAAGGACAGGACCCTACAATGAGCAGTTCTTC. This codes for CASSPRTGPYNEQFF.

The gene calls are TRBV3-1 (or the pseudogene TRBV3-2) and TRBJ2-6, with D maybe TRBD1 (6 bases). CDR3 length: 17 residues. The germline gives CDR1 LGHDT, CDR2 YNNKEL (reference sequence). The V end was cut by 3 bases, the J end by 0 bases, with 12 bases between. The CDR3 protein is CASSQLTGSSGANVLTF. The DNA of the CDR3 is TGTGCCAGCAGCCAGCTAACAGGGAGCTCTGGGGCCAACGTCCTGACTTTC.

There are a few counts of this clone. The chain carries TRBV7-3 and TRBJ1-2; 8 bases match TRBD1. The CDR3 is 14 amino acids. J gave up 4 bases and V 2 bases, and 3 bases lay outside the gene matches. The germline gives CDR1 SGHTA, CDR2 FQGTGA. In DNA form, the CDR3 reads TGTGCCAGCAGCTTATCAGGGGGCGGCTATGGCTACACCTTC. This translates into CASSLSGGGYGYTF.

The chain combines TRBV29-1 with TRBJ2-3; D is undetermined. This CDR3 comprises 15 residues. Germline V gene data show CDR1 as SQVTM and CDR2 as ANQGSEA. With 6 bases removed from V and 2 bases from J, the gap between germline ends came to 18 bases. The CDR3 is CSVPGGLQYTDTQYF. CDR3 nucleotide sequence: TGCAGCGTCCCGGGTGGGCTACAATACACAGATACGCAGTATTTT.

The chain couples TRBV5-1 to TRBJ1-5, with D tentatively TRBD1 (6 bases). Between the trimmed V and J ends, which lost 3 bases and 0 bases, there was a span of 13 bases. This CDR3 has 16 amino acids. CDR1 is SGHRS, CDR2 YFSETQ, per germline. The DNA of the CDR3 is TGCGCCAGCAGCTCTCGACAGGTCCATAGCAATCAGCCCCAGCATTTT. Translated: CASSSRQVHSNQPQHF.

This chain joins TRBV4-1 and TRBJ1-5; no clear D. Germline V gene lookup returns CDR1 MGHRA and CDR2 YSYEKL. The V gene lost 3 bases and the J gene lost 6 bases, with 15 bases spanning the gap. The CDR3 covers 15 residues. Here the CDR3 reads CASSHTVPAGQPQHF. As DNA, the CDR3 is TGCGCCAGCAGCCACACCGTTCCGGCGGGTCAGCCCCAGCATTTT.